This passage covers 18 T cell receptor beta chains from one sample sequenced in a study of graft-versus-host responses after intestinal transplantation. These TCRs' antigens remain unknown. TCRdb keeps only in-frame clones here, not all; method: immunoSEQ multiplex PCR. The data contain 65,000 to 100,000 clones, 85% to 95% of them seen just once; the ten biggest clones take up about 0.4%. Sequencing was performed on unstimulated CD8+ T cells sorted from spleen or lymph node cells, taken before transplant. The receptors originated from a human donor who was the organ donor for an intestinal transplant.

This clone came up once. The chain couples TRBV10-3 to TRBJ1-2; D unclear. Germline values: CDR1 ENHRY, CDR2 SYGVKD. V lost 8 bases and J lost 3, with 10 bases in between. The CDR3 runs 12 residues. CDR3 protein: CAIGREDYGYTF. In nucleotides, the CDR3 is TGTGCCATCGGGAGGGAGGACTATGGCTACACCTTC.

The chain recombines TRBV28 with TRBJ1-2; possible D gene TRBD1, 6 bases. The length of the CDR3 is 12 residues. The ends were cut back, 5 bases at V and 4 bases at J, with 8 bases in the middle. Germline CDR1 is MDHEN and CDR2 is SYDVKM. CDR3: CASSGQSYGYTF. The DNA of the CDR3 is TGTGCCAGCAGTGGACAGAGCTATGGCTACACCTTC.

This CDR3 is CSVNGGLSYNEQFF. Written as DNA, the CDR3 is TGCAGCGTTAACGGGGGTCTCTCCTACAATGAGCAGTTCTTC. The chain recombines TRBV29-1 with TRBJ2-1, with D tentatively TRBD2 (6 bases). Germline V lookup: CDR1 SQVTM, CDR2 ANQGSEA. V lost 5 bases to trimming and J lost 0 bases, with 11 bases between them. CDR3 length equals 14 residues.

The V and J genes are TRBV5-1 and TRBJ1-1, with 8 bases that match TRBD1. Germline values: CDR1 SGHRS, CDR2 YFSETQ. The CDR3 is 14 residues long. V shed 2 bases and J 2 bases; nucleotides not matched to a gene: 2. The CDR3 sequence: CASSLQGVNTEAFF. CDR3 nucleotides: TGCGCCAGCAGCTTACAGGGGGTAAACACTGAAGCTTTCTTT.

This clone was found once. This rearrangement joins TRBV7-3 to TRBJ2-5; TRBD2 agrees at 9 bases. Trimming cost V 5 bases and J 2 bases; bases outside gene matches: 6. Germline V gene data show CDR1 as SGHTA and CDR2 as FQGTGA. This CDR3 comprises 15 residues. CDR3 bases: TGTGCCAGCAGCCCCGGACTAGCGCCTCAAGAGACCCAGTACTTC. Encoded protein: CASSPGLAPQETQYF.

The chain carries TRBV9 and TRBJ2-2, with D possibly being TRBD1 (5 bases). V gave up 0 bases and J gave up 5 bases, with 11 bases separating them. Germline CDR1 is SGDLS and CDR2 is YYNGEE. The CDR3 contains 15 residues. The CDR3 DNA sequence: TGTGCCAGCAGCGTAGAAGGGGCCCTTACCGGGGAGCTGTTTTTT. As protein: CASSVEGALTGELFF.

The rearrangement links TRBV4-3 to TRBJ1-2; D uncertain. V lost 1 base and J lost 8, with 17 bases in between. Germline V lookup: CDR1 LGHNA, CDR2 YSLEER. This CDR3 has 15 amino acids. CDR3 region: CASSQAYSRREGYTF. Written as DNA, the CDR3 is TGCGCCAGCAGCCAAGCATATAGTAGACGGGAGGGCTACACCTTC.

On this clone: One end of the junction is discordant with germline, which a read error may explain. This CDR3 is also generated by other DNA sequences in the sample. The chain has TRBV5-1 and TRBJ2-7, with 9 nucleotides matching TRBD2. The CDR3 is 15 residues long. Germline values: CDR1 SGHRS, CDR2 YFSETQ. For the CDR3, the DNA is TGCGCCAGCAGCTTGGCCGGGACTAGCATCGACGAACAGTACTTC. It codes for CASSLAGTSIDEQYF.

This chain uses TRBV29-1 with TRBJ1-1; a weak D match, TRBD1 (5 bases). This CDR3 is 13 amino acids long. Germline-derived CDR1 and CDR2 are SQVTM and ANQGSEA. V was shortened by 1 base and J by 7 bases, with 13 bases between the two germline ends. CDR3 nucleotides: TGCAGCGTTGAAGGAGGGACTGCAAGTGAAGCTTTCTTT. It encodes CSVEGGTASEAFF.

The chain carries TRBV5-1 and TRBJ2-7; 7 positions match TRBD1. The junction had 9 bases not matched to a gene; V was cut back by 4 bases and J by 2 bases. This CDR3 is 15 amino acids long. Germline CDR1 is SGHRS and CDR2 is YFSETQ. The CDR3, as DNA: TGCGCCAGCAGCACGGACAGGCGGTCTCCCTACGAGCAGTACTTC. It is translated as CASSTDRRSPYEQYF.

This rearrangement joins TRBV9 to TRBJ2-2; the match to TRBD1 covers 8 bases. This CDR3 region has 15 residues. The V gene end was trimmed by 0 bases and the J gene end by 5 bases; junction bases not matched to a gene: 3. Germline lookup yields CDR1 SGDLS and CDR2 YYNGEE. The CDR3 DNA sequence: TGTGCCAGCAGCGTAGGCCGGACAGGGACCGGGGAGCTGTTTTTT. Translated: CASSVGRTGTGELFF.

This clone was seen a single time. This chain uses TRBV27 with TRBJ1-2; perhaps TRBD1 as D (5 bases). Trimming left V 8 bases short and J 3 bases short, with 16 bases between. Germline CDR1 and CDR2: MNHEY and SMNVEV (reference sequence). The CDR3 totals 14 residues. The CDR3 is CASAPGGADYGYTF. CDR3 nucleotides: TGTGCCAGCGCGCCGGGCGGGGCGGACTATGGCTACACCTTC.

This chain connects TRBV4-2 to TRBJ1-2, with D tentatively TRBD1 (5 bases). Germline V gene data show CDR1 as LGHNA and CDR2 as YNFKEQ. The CDR3 covers 13 residues. Trimming shortened V by 1 base and J by 6 bases, and 9 bases separated the two germline ends. CDR3 sequence (DNA): TGTGCCAGCAGCCAAGGGCTGACAGATGGCTACACCTTC. Translation: CASSQGLTDGYTF.

The chain is built from TRBV25-1 and TRBJ2-1, with 9 bases fitting TRBD1. This CDR3 is 17 amino acids long. Germline V gene data show CDR1 as MGHDK and CDR2 as SYGVNS. The V segment lost 6 bases and the J segment 0 bases; nucleotides outside the gene matches: 9. The CDR3 nucleotides are TGTGCCAGCAGACCCCCGACAGGGGGTGACTCCTACAATGAGCAGTTCTTC. It is translated as CASRPPTGGDSYNEQFF.

CDR3 bases: TGTGCCAGTAGGGGAGCTCTAGCGTTGGGTGGGGAGACCCAGTACTTC. Amino acid sequence: CASRGALALGGETQYF. The rearrangement uses TRBV19 and TRBJ2-5; possibly TRBD2 for D (6 bases). CDR1 and CDR2 (germline): LNHDA, SQIVND (reference sequence). Deletions cut 6 bases from V and 5 bases from J, with 22 bases between. This CDR3 is built from 16 residues. The whole variable domain, remainder taken from reference TRBV19 and TRBJ2-5, is DGGITQSPKYLFRKEGQNVTLSCEQNLNHDAMYWYRQDPGQGLRLIYYSQIVNDFQKGDIAEGYSVSREKKESFPLTVTSAQKNPTAFYLCASRGALALGGETQYFGPGTRLLVL.

The rearrangement joins TRBV19 to TRBJ2-3, with TRBD2 matching 9 bases. Germline CDR1 and CDR2: LNHDA and SQIVND (reference sequence). Losses at the gene ends were 1 base for V and 6 bases for J; bases not matched to a gene: 8. This CDR3 region has 16 residues. CDR3 bases: TGTGCCAGTAGTATAGGTCTAGCGGGGTTGATGGATACGCAGTATTTT. This sequence encodes CASSIGLAGLMDTQYF.

V gene TRBV6-1 combines with J gene TRBJ1-1; D not certain. The germline V gene has CDR1 MNHNS and CDR2 SASEGT. The length of the CDR3 is 16 residues. Trimming stripped 1 base from V and 1 base from J, with 13 bases between. For the CDR3, the DNA is TGTGCCAGCAGTGAAGTCCGGGTATCACCGAACACTGAAGCTTTCTTT. The encoded protein is CASSEVRVSPNTEAFF.

This rearrangement joins TRBV4-1 to TRBJ1-6, with no clear D. This CDR3 contains 16 residues. Trimming removed 1 base from V and 4 bases from J, with 11 bases in between. Germline loops: CDR1 MGHRA, CDR2 YSYEKL. The CDR3 region has the DNA TGCGCCAGCAGCCAAGGCCCAGCGGGGTATAATTCACCCCTCCACTTT. Residues: CASSQGPAGYNSPLHF.